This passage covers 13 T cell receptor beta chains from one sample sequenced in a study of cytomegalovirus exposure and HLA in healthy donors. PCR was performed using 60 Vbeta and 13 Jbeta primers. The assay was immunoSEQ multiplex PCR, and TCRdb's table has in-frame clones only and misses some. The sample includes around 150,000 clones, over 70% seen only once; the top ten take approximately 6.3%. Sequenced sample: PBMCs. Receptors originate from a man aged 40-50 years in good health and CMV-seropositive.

The CDR3 DNA reads TGCGCCAGCAGCCAAGATCCGGGGACTAGCGGGAGCGGAAGGTCCTACGAGCAGTACTTC. This translates into CASSQDPGTSGSGRSYEQYF. V usage is TRBV4-3 and J usage is TRBJ2-7; 14 bases are shared with TRBD2. This CDR3 is built from 20 residues. With 0 bases clipped from V and 1 base from J, the junction kept 11 bases outside the gene matches. Germline V gives CDR1 LGHNA, CDR2 YSLEER.

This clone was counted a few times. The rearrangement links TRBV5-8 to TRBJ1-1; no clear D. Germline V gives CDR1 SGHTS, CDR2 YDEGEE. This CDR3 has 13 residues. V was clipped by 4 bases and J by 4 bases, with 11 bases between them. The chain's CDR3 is CASSGRWGTEAFF. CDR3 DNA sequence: TGTGCCAGCAGCGGGAGGTGGGGCACTGAAGCTTTCTTT.

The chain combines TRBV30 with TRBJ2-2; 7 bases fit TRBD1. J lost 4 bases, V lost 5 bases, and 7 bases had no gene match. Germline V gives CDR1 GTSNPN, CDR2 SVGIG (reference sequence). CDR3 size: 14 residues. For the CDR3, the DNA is TGTGCCTGGTCGGGACAGAGTCCCACCGGGGAGCTGTTTTTT. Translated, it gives CAWSGQSPTGELFF.

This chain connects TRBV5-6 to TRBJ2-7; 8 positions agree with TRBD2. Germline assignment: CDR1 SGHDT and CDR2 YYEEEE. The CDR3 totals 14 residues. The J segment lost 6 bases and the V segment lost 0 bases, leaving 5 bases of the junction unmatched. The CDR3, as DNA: TGTGCCAGCAGCTTGGTCGGGAGGGCCGGCGAGCAGTACTTC. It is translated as CASSLVGRAGEQYF.

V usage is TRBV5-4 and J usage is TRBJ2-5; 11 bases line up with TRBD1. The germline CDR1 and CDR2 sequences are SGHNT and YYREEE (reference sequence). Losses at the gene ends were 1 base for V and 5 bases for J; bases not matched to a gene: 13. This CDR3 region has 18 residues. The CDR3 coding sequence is TGTGCCAGCAGCTTGCCGAACGCCGGGACAGGGGGGACGGAGACCCAGTACTTC. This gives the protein CASSLPNAGTGGTETQYF. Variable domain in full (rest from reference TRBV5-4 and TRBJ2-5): ETGVTQSPTHLIKTRGQQVTLRCSSQSGHNTVSWYQQALGQGPQFIFQYYREEENGRGNFPPRFSGLQFPNYSSELNVNALELDDSALYLCASSLPNAGTGGTETQYFGPGTRLLVL.

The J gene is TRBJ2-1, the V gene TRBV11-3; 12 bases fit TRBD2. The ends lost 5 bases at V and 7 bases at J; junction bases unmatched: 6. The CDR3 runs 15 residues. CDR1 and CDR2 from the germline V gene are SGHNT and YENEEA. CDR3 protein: CASSNLAGGRNEQFF. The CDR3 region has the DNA TGTGCCAGCAGCAACCTAGCGGGAGGGAGAAATGAGCAGTTCTTC.

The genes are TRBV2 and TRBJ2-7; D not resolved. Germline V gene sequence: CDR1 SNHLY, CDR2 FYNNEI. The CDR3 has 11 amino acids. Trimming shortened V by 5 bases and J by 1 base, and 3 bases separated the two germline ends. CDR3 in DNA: TGTGCCAGCAGTCATTCCTACGAGCAGTACTTC. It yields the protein CASSHSYEQYF.

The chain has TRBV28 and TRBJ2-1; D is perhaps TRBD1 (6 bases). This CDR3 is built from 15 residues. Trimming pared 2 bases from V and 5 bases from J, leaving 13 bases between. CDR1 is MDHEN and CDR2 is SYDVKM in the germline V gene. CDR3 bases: TGTGCCAGCAGTTTACGGGGCAGGGGCCACAATGAGCAGTTCTTC. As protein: CASSLRGRGHNEQFF.

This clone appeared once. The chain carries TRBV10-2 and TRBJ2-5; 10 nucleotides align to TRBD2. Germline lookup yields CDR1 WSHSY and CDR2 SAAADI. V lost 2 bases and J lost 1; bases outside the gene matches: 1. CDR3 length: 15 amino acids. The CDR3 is CASSEIAGGQETQYF. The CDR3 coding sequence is TGCGCCAGCAGTGAGATAGCGGGGGGCCAAGAGACCCAGTACTTC.

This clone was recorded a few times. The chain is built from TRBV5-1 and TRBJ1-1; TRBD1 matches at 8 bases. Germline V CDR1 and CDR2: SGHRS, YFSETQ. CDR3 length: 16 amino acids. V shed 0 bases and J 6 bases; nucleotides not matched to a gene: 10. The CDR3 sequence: CASSLVSGGRRAEAFF. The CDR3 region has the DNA TGCGCCAGCAGCTTGGTGTCAGGGGGCAGGAGGGCTGAAGCTTTCTTT.

CDR3 nucleotide sequence: TGTGCCAGCAGCCCCACGGTCGCCGGGGAGCTGTTTTTT. Its translation is CASSPTVAGELFF. The chain has TRBV14 and TRBJ2-2; D is unclear. Trimming took off 4 bases at V and 6 bases at J, with 9 bases between the two ends. Germline V lookup: CDR1 SGHDN, CDR2 FVKESK. The CDR3 runs 13 residues.

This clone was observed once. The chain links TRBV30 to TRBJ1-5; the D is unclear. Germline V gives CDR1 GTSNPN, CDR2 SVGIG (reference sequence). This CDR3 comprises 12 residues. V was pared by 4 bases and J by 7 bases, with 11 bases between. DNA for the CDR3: TGTGCCTGGAAGTCGGGAGGCCAGCCCCAGCATTTT. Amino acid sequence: CAWKSGGQPQHF.

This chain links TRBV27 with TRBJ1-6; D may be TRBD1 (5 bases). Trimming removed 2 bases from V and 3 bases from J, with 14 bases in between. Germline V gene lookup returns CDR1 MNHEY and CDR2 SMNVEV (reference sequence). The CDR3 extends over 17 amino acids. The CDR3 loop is CASSLVGQGIYNSPLHF. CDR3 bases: TGTGCCAGCAGTTTAGTCGGACAAGGGATCTATAATTCACCCCTCCACTTT.